These 25 T cell receptor beta chains were all obtained from the same sample, sequenced in a study of T cells in Graves' hyperthyroidism and ophthalmopathy. RNA transcripts were the template for amplifying TCR beta CDR3 regions. Using the HTBI primer set, a first-round RT-PCR was run on the TCR CDR3. TCRdb re-called the multiplex PCR reads with MiXCR, one entry per CDR3 protein. In the table there are around 290,000 distinct CDR3 sequences, 15% to 20% of which are singletons. Specimen: blood. These receptors all come from an older woman with Graves' ophthalmopathy.

This clonotype was seen only a few times. This chain joins TRBV5-1 and TRBJ1-1; 8 bases map to TRBD1. Germline CDR1 reads SGHRS; CDR2 reads YFSETQ. V lost 4 bases, J lost 0 bases, and 14 bases stayed unmatched. This CDR3 has 18 residues. Written as DNA, the CDR3 is TGCGCCAGCAGCGCAACCGGGACAGGATTTCTCATGAACACTGAAGCTTTCTTT. Its translation: CASSATGTGFLMNTEAFF.

In its sample, this clonotype was seen many times. The rearrangement uses TRBV20-1 and TRBJ1-4; 7 bases match TRBD1. The CDR3 length is 14 residues. Per germline, CDR1 DFQATT and CDR2 SNEGSKA (reference sequence). Trimming removed 5 bases from V and 6 bases from J; junction bases left unmatched: 9. The CDR3 loop is CSAPRAGGDEKLFF. In DNA, the CDR3 is TGCAGTGCTCCGAGGGCAGGGGGAGATGAAAAACTGTTTTTT.

Note on this clonotype: A junction boundary mismatches the germline segment, possibly from a read error. V is TRBV6-2 or TRBV6-3 and J is TRBJ1-6; 9 bases line up with TRBD1. Germline V gene sequence: CDR1 MNHEY, CDR2 SVGEGT. This CDR3 is built from 15 residues. As DNA, the CDR3 is TGTGTCAGCAGAATACCGGGACAGGGAAATTCACCCCTCCACTTT. It is translated as CVSRIPGQGNSPLHF.

The sample holds many counts of this clonotype. This chain links TRBV20-1 with TRBJ1-1; possible D gene TRBD1, 5 bases. The CDR3 is made up of 14 amino acids. The germline CDR1 and CDR2 sequences are DFQATT and SNEGSKA (reference sequence). Trimming left V 3 bases short and J 6 bases short, with 17 bases between. CDR3 DNA sequence: TGCAGTGCTAGTTTCAGGGAAGGGGAGTCTGAAGCTTTCTTT. It encodes CSASFREGESEAFF.

This clonotype has a handful of counts. V is TRBV18 and J is TRBJ2-2, with D possibly TRBD2 on 6 matching bases. The germline V gene has CDR1 KGHSH and CDR2 LQKENI. The CDR3 length is 16 residues. V dropped 8 bases and J dropped 5 bases, with 21 bases sitting between them. The CDR3 DNA reads TGTGCCAGCCCGGGACTTTCGGGACCCTCGACCGGGGAGCTGTTTTTT. Translated, it gives CASPGLSGPSTGELFF.

This clonotype occurred many times. The rearrangement links TRBV28 to TRBJ1-2, with D perhaps TRBD1 (5 bases). Between the trimmed V and J ends, which lost 6 bases and 9 bases, there was a span of 32 bases. Germline loops: CDR1 MDHEN, CDR2 SYDVKM. The CDR3 length is 18 residues. This CDR3 reads CASRLTLGTGTDLASYTF. CDR3 sequence (DNA): TGTGCCAGCAGGTTAACTCTTGGGACCGGGACGGACCTCGCGAGCTACACCTTC.

This clonotype was counted at least ten times. The chain uses TRBV5-1 and TRBJ2-5, with D hard to call. This CDR3 spans 13 amino acids. V lost 5 bases to trimming and J lost 4 bases, with 12 bases between them. Germline CDR1 reads SGHRS; CDR2 reads YFSETQ. The CDR3 DNA sequence: TGCGCCAGCAGTGGCCTAGTGGGAGAGACCCAGTACTTC. Translating it yields CASSGLVGETQYF. Looking up the rest from reference TRBV5-1 and TRBJ2-5 gives the full variable domain: KAGVTQTPRYLIKTRGQQVTLSCSPISGHRSVSWYQQTPGQGLQFLFEYFSETQRNKGNFPGRFSGRQFSNSRSEMNVSTLELGDSALYLCASSGLVGETQYFGPGTRLLVL.

Remarks on this clonotype: Given a much more abundant clone one base away, this may be a read error. This chain joins TRBV28 and TRBJ1-5; D gene unclear. This CDR3 is 15 amino acids long. From germline, CDR1 is MDHEN and CDR2 SYDVKM. The CDR3 DNA sequence: TGTGCCAGCCGTTTTTCGGGCCGCCTCAATCAGCCCCAGCATTTT. It yields the protein CASRFSGRLNQPQHF.

This clonotype was counted between two and nine times. This chain links TRBV9 with TRBJ2-3; D gene uncertain. V was pared by 2 bases and J by 5 bases, with 6 bases between. Germline V gene data show CDR1 as SGDLS and CDR2 as YYNGEE. The CDR3 contains 12 residues. CDR3 sequence reads: CASSVPGDTQYF. CDR3 DNA: TGTGCCAGCAGCGTTCCAGGAGATACGCAGTATTTT.

This clonotype showed up many times. This CDR3 reads CASSFGGNTGELFF. CDR3 DNA sequence: TGTGCCAGCAGTTTCGGGGGGAACACCGGGGAGCTGTTTTTT. This chain joins TRBV28 and TRBJ2-2; TRBD2 might be the D (6 bases). Germline V CDR1 and CDR2: MDHEN, SYDVKM. CDR3 length: 14 residues. V was cut by 3 bases and J by 1 base, with 6 bases left in between.

There are many counts of this clonotype. The chain links TRBV28 to TRBJ1-3; no clear D gene. Looked up from germline, CDR1 is MDHEN and CDR2 is SYDVKM. The CDR3 totals 14 residues. V gave up 1 base and J gave up 2 bases, with 6 bases separating them. CDR3: CASSLSGPGNTIYF. Here the CDR3 DNA reads TGTGCCAGCAGTTTATCAGGTCCTGGAAACACCATATATTTT.

In this sample, this clonotype turned up many times. The chain joins TRBV7-2 to TRBJ1-1; D is undetermined. Per germline, CDR1 SGHTA and CDR2 FQGNSA. The CDR3 consists of 13 residues. Trimming took off 3 bases at V and 1 base at J, with 6 bases between the two ends. Here the CDR3 DNA reads TGTGCCAGCAGCTTTACCGGGAACACTGAAGCTTTCTTT. Its translation is CASSFTGNTEAFF.

J is TRBJ2-3 and V is TRBV4-3; perhaps TRBD1 as D (6 bases). The CDR3 covers 16 residues. The V and J ends lost 4 bases and 2 bases respectively, with 16 bases between them. CDR1 is LGHNA and CDR2 is YSLEER in the germline V gene. The DNA for the CDR3 is TGCGCCAGCAGCCCCGGGACAAATGGTTTCACAGATACGCAGTATTTT. Translating gives CASSPGTNGFTDTQYF.

This clonotype was picked up a small number of times. CDR3 DNA: TGCGCCAGCAGTCCTACCGGAGGGGGCGGGTCCGGGGAGCTGTTTTTT. Protein sequence: CASSPTGGGGSGELFF. The chain has TRBV4-1 and TRBJ2-2; D perhaps matches TRBD1 (7 bases). The length of the CDR3 is 16 residues. Trimming took 6 bases from V and 6 from J, leaving 20 bases between them. Germline V gene sequence: CDR1 MGHRA, CDR2 YSYEKL.

This clonotype was recorded at least ten times. V gene TRBV7-2 combines with J gene TRBJ2-1; possibly TRBD2 for D (6 bases). Trimming left V 5 bases short and J 5 bases short, with 16 bases between. The CDR3 covers 15 residues. Germline CDR1 reads SGHTA; CDR2 reads FQGNSA. CDR3 DNA sequence: TGTGCCAGCAGCCGGGGCGGCGGGGCCAACAATGAGCAGTTCTTC. As protein: CASSRGGGANNEQFF.

This clonotype was seen at least ten times. This CDR3 reads CASSPASTQETQYF. In DNA, the CDR3 is TGTGCCAGCTCACCAGCCTCGACTCAAGAGACCCAGTACTTC. V is TRBV18 and J is TRBJ2-5, with D uncertain. V was trimmed by 2 bases and J by 2 bases, leaving 9 bases between them. CDR3 length: 14 amino acids. Per germline, CDR1 KGHSH and CDR2 LQKENI. The full variable domain, completed using reference TRBV18 and TRBJ2-5, is NAGVMQNPRHLVRRRGQEARLRCSPMKGHSHVYWYRQLPEEGLKFMVYLQKENIIDESGMPKERFSAEFPKEGPSILRIQQVVRGDSAAYFCASSPASTQETQYFGPGTRLLVL.

The chain links TRBV6-2 or TRBV6-3 to TRBJ2-7; D perhaps matches TRBD2 (6 bases). The CDR3 is made up of 17 amino acids. Germline CDR1 and CDR2: MNHEY and SVGEGT. Trimming removed 0 bases at V and 4 bases at J, with 19 bases between. The CDR3: CASSYSILSGGLYEQYF. The CDR3, as DNA: TGTGCCAGCAGTTACTCTATTCTTAGCGGCGGTCTATACGAGCAGTACTTC.

This clonotype was seen at least ten times. The chain joins TRBV30 to TRBJ1-2, with D unresolved. The CDR3 is 11 amino acids. V was cut by 0 bases and J by 5 bases, with 4 bases left in between. Germline V gene data show CDR1 as GTSNPN and CDR2 as SVGIG (reference sequence). CDR3 sequence (DNA): TGTGCCTGGAGTGTGTGGTATGGCTACACCTTC. It specifies CAWSVWYGYTF.

This sequence joins TRBV6-9 and TRBJ2-7; 9 bases fit TRBD1. Germline CDR1 is MNHGY and CDR2 is SVAAGI. V shed 4 bases, J shed 4 bases, and the junction held 8 bases outside the gene matches. The CDR3 has 15 amino acids. Here the CDR3 DNA reads TGTGCCAGCAGTTCGCGGACAGGGGTGGGGTACGAGCAGTACTTC. Protein: CASSSRTGVGYEQYF.

Only one count was recorded for this clonotype. The chain is built from TRBV5-4 and TRBJ2-2; 7 bases are a match to TRBD1. CDR3 size: 16 residues. The J segment lost 0 bases and the V segment lost 10 bases, leaving 12 bases of the junction unmatched. CDR1 SGHNT and CDR2 YYREEE come from the germline V gene (reference sequence). DNA of the CDR3: TGTGCCGCATACGAAAGTGGGACAGCGAACACCGGGGAGCTGTTTTTT. Translated, it gives CAAYESGTANTGELFF.

This chain uses TRBV12-3 or TRBV12-4 with TRBJ2-1; TRBD2 matches at 7 bases. CDR3 length: 16 residues. Trimming removed 4 bases from V and 4 bases from J; junction bases left unmatched: 10. Written as DNA, the CDR3 is TGTGCCAGCAGTTGGGTGGCGGGGACTAAATACAATGAGCAGTTCTTC. It translates to CASSWVAGTKYNEQFF.

The V and J genes are TRBV6-2 or TRBV6-3 and TRBJ1-1; TRBD1 agrees at 8 bases. The ends lost 4 bases at V and 0 bases at J; junction bases unmatched: 7. The germline CDR1 and CDR2 sequences are MNHEY and SVGEGT. CDR3 size: 16 residues. The CDR3 nucleotides are TGTGCCAGCAGTTCCCAGTCAGGGGGCCTGAACACTGAAGCTTTCTTT. Encoded protein: CASSSQSGGLNTEAFF.

This clonotype has a count of ten or more. This sequence joins TRBV7-9 and TRBJ1-4, with D unresolved. V was pared by 4 bases and J by 8 bases, with 8 bases between. Per germline, CDR1 SEHNR and CDR2 FQNEAQ (reference sequence). The CDR3 sequence is 12 residues long. The CDR3 reads CASSSQWEKLFF. The CDR3 nucleotides are TGTGCCAGCAGCTCGCAGTGGGAAAAACTGTTTTTT. Based on the CDR3 plus reference TRBV7-9 and TRBJ1-4, the full variable domain is DTGVSQNPRHKITKRGQNVTFRCDPISEHNRLYWYRQTLGQGPEFLTYFQNEAQLEKSRLLSDRFSAERPKGSFSTLEIQRTEQGDSAMYLCASSSQWEKLFFGSGTQLSVL.

The chain couples TRBV7-9 to TRBJ1-6; D possibly corresponds to TRBD1 (5 bases). CDR1 is SEHNR, CDR2 FQNEAQ, per germline (reference sequence). CDR3 length equals 16 residues. Trimming cost V 5 bases and J 7 bases, with 18 bases left between them. CDR3 coding DNA: TGTGCCAGCAGCCAAGGTTTGATAGGGGCGAATTCACCCCTCCACTTT. This encodes CASSQGLIGANSPLHF.

This chain connects TRBV12-3 or TRBV12-4 to TRBJ2-5; 9 positions agree with TRBD1. Losses at the gene ends were 4 bases for V and 6 bases for J; bases not matched to a gene: 9. The CDR3 runs 15 residues. For the CDR3, the DNA is TGTGCCAGCAGTTATTGGACAGGGGACTTGAAGACCCAGTACTTC. Amino acids: CASSYWTGDLKTQYF.